This T cell receptor (beta chain) was retrieved from a study of T cells in Graves' hyperthyroidism and ophthalmopathy. Researchers took RNA transcripts and amplified the TCR beta CDR3 regions from them. When the TCR CDR3 underwent first-round RT-PCR, the HTBI primer set was used. TCRdb called the multiplex PCR reads again in MiXCR, with one record for every CDR3 protein. The sample consists of approximately 210,000 distinct CDR3 sequences, roughly 15% of them appearing once. CDR1 KGHSH and CDR2 LQKENI come from the germline V gene. V lost 6 bases, J lost 4 bases, and 8 bases stayed unmatched. This CDR3 spans 15 amino acids.

The sequencing input was blood. This clonotype was sampled from a man aged 50-60 years with Graves' hyperthyroidism. This chain connects TRBV18 to TRBJ2-1; 8 nucleotides line up with TRBD1. The CDR3 nucleotides read TGTGCCAGCTCGCTTCAGGGGGCGGGGTACAATGAGCAGTTCTTC. Protein: CASSLQGAGYNEQFF.